This TCR beta chain was sequenced during a study of blood T cell repertoires in COVID-19. Study-level background: Collection of acute and convalescent COVID-19 samples took place in the United States, Italy and Spain.

Only in-frame clones appear in the TCRdb table, and some are missing; sequencing was by immunoSEQ multiplex PCR. The repertoire holds over 95,000 clones, roughly 80% seen once, with about 1.4% in the top ten. Germline V CDR1 and CDR2: SNHLY, FYNNEI. V lost 11 bases and J lost 3; bases outside the gene matches: 8. This CDR3 is built from 13 residues. V and J are TRBV2 and TRBJ2-7; 9 bases are shared with TRBD2. Sequenced material: peripheral blood. The sequence came from a man aged 50 to 59 with acute or convalescent COVID-19. DNA of the CDR3: TGTGCCCGCGGGGGGGGAGGGCGCTACGAGCAGTACTTC. Protein product: CARGGGGRYEQYF.